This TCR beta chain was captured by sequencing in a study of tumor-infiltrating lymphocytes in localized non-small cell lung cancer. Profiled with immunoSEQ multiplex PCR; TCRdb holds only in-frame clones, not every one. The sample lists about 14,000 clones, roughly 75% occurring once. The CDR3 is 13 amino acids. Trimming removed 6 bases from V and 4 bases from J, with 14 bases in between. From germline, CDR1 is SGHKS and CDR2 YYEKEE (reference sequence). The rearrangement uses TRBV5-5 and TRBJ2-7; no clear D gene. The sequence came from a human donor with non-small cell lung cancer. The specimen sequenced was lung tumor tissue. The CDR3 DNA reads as TGTGCCAGCACCCCTGGAGACTCGTACGAGCAGTACTTC. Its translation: CASTPGDSYEQYF.